This is a list of T cell receptor beta chains from one sample in a study of spatial heterogeneity in lung cancer. MiXCR, applied by TCRdb to the 5' RACE reads, yields one record per CDR3 protein. This table has tens of thousands of distinct CDR3 sequences, roughly an eighth appearing once. The sample was PBMCs, taken at surgery. The origin of the receptors is a male donor with early-stage non-small cell lung cancer. Both conserved end residues are part of each CDR3. The D gene is left open where the match is weak.

d_call v_call cdr3_aa
TRBD1 TRBV25-1 CASRVTGGSPGELFF
NA TRBV29-1 CSVAGTPVSYNEQFF
NA TRBV5-6 CASSPGPNYEQYF
NA TRBV7-9 CASSTGYTQYF
TRBD1 TRBV20-1 CSGQGTYEQYF
NA TRBV9 CASGQYNEQFF
NA TRBV11-2 CASTRRDIQYF
TRBD2 TRBV9 CASSVSRDYYTDTQYF
TRBD1 TRBV9 CASSPIGTGVGTQYF
NA TRBV2 CASRKWIQGPGELFF
NA TRBV18 CASSPQRYEQYF
TRBD1 TRBV18 CASSPPDRVSYEQYF
NA TRBV7-8 CASSLVGSYNEQFF
NA TRBV19 CASSRDPGETQYF
NA TRBV10-3 CAIGRLSSGAYEQYF
NA TRBV18 CASSPTRGNEQFF
NA TRBV10-3 CAISAGDLSYNEQFF
NA TRBV28 CASSLWGFGNQPQHF
NA TRBV6-1 CASRLDPASPYEQYF
NA TRBV7-7 CASSSQGGEQYF
NA TRBV9 CASSVGPSEFSEQYF
NA TRBV6-6 CASSRDGDSGPNEQYF
NA TRBV7-2 CASSLRRSTDTQYF
TRBD2 TRBV7-6 CASSFRTSGTNTGELFF
TRBD2 TRBV5-5 CASSLRLAGANTGELFF
TRBD1 TRBV18 CASSPGQGARTDTQYF
TRBD1 TRBV20-1 CSAGQGTGSPLHF
TRBD1 TRBV29-1 CSAAQGTNTEAFF
NA TRBV4-1 CASSQEEGLVTGELFF
NA TRBV23-1 CASARGTGRETQYF
NA TRBV7-8 CASSPQGSSDEQYF
NA TRBV12-3/TRBV12-4 CASSVWGPQETQYF
NA TRBV2 CASSSTETEAFF